A selection of T cell receptor beta chains follows, all from one sample in a study of blood T cell repertoires in COVID-19. Assay used: immunoSEQ multiplex PCR; TCRdb lists only in-frame clones, some missing. The data hold more than 85,000 clones, with around nine tenths observed a single time. Sequencing input: peripheral blood. These receptors all come from a man in his fifties or sixties with active or convalescent COVID-19. The CDR3 runs from the conserved cysteine through the conserved F or W. D genes are given only for firm matches. A clone size is listed for some rows: how often the clone was seen (once, few, many), or a class if it is expanded.

-,-,TRBV27,TRBJ1-5,CASSWRRNQPQHF,TGTGCCAGCAGTTGGAGGAGGAATCAGCCCCAGCATTTT
TRBD2,once,TRBV11-2,TRBJ2-3,CASSLAAGGPDTQYF,TGTGCCAGCAGCTTAGCTGCGGGGGGGCCAGATACGCAGTATTTT
-,-,TRBV28,TRBJ1-3,CASSLWGTPKKSGNTIYF,TGTGCCAGCAGTTTATGGGGGACACCTAAGAAATCTGGAAACACCATATATTTT
TRBD1,-,TRBV5-4,TRBJ1-3,CASSLGTGASGNTIYF,TGTGCCAGCAGCTTGGGAACAGGGGCCTCTGGAAACACCATATATTTT
-,-,TRBV19,TRBJ1-5,CASSRELGQPQHF,TGTGCCAGTAGTAGGGAGTTGGGACAGCCCCAGCATTTT
-,-,TRBV5-1,TRBJ2-7,CASSWSLQGGEQYF,TGCGCCAGCAGCTGGAGCCTACAGGGCGGCGAGCAGTACTTC
-,once,TRBV29-1,TRBJ2-2,CSAVPGTSNTGELFF,TGCAGCGCTGTGCCCGGGACTTCCAACACCGGGGAGCTGTTTTTT
TRBD1,-,TRBV3-1/TRBV3-2,TRBJ1-5,CASSLGQGEQPQHF,TGTGCCAGCAGCCTCGGACAGGGGGAGCAGCCCCAGCATTTT
TRBD1,-,TRBV7-7,TRBJ2-5,CASSTTGPKETQYF,TGTGCCAGCAGCACGACAGGGCCCAAAGAGACCCAGTACTTC
-,once,TRBV12-5,TRBJ2-1,CASGSGSNEQFF,TGTGCTAGTGGTTCAGGTAGCAATGAGCAGTTCTTC
-,-,TRBV15,TRBJ1-4,CATSREEQGKKLFF,TGTGCCACCAGCAGAGAGGAGCAGGGGAAAAAACTGTTTTTT
-,-,TRBV10-3,TRBJ2-7,CAILLTETYEQYF,TGTGCCATCCTACTGACAGAAACCTACGAGCAGTACTTC
-,once,TRBV12-3/TRBV12-4,TRBJ2-5,CASSGLLLETQYF,TGTGCCAGCTCCGGACTACTCCTAGAGACCCAGTACTTC
TRBD1,-,TRBV5-1,TRBJ1-2,CASSLGQGADGYTF,TGCGCCAGCAGCCTAGGACAGGGGGCCGATGGCTACACCTTC